The 9 T cell receptor beta chains listed next were all sequenced from one sample in a study of monozygotic twins with inflammatory bowel disease. TCRdb re-called the 5' RACE reads and shows each CDR3 protein once, DNA omitted. The listing records 350,000 to 500,000 distinct CDR3 sequences. Sequencing was done on a sample of blood. All receptors come from a human donor with ulcerative colitis or Crohn's disease, or a healthy co-twin of an affected twin (not recorded which).

The genes are TRBV27 and TRBJ2-2; TCRdb names TRBD2, which stays unverified in the absence of DNA. From germline, CDR1 is MNHEY and CDR2 SMNVEV (reference sequence). The CDR3 is 15 residues long. This CDR3 is CASMKASGYTGELFF.

The chain is built from TRBV5-1 and TRBJ1-4; the TRBD1 assignment by TCRdb is unverifiable without DNA. This CDR3 is built from 15 residues. Germline CDR1 is SGHRS and CDR2 is YFSETQ. CDR3 amino acids: CASSLEDRANEKLFF.

The rearrangement uses TRBV5-1 and TRBJ2-7; TCRdb proposes TRBD1, but this gene call is untestable without DNA. The germline gives CDR1 SGHRS, CDR2 YFSETQ. The CDR3 runs 15 residues. CDR3 protein: CASRRDGTGSHEQHF.

The V call is TRBV12-3 or TRBV12-4, the J call TRBJ2-7; as DNA is missing, the TRBD1 call by TCRdb cannot be tested. This CDR3 comprises 15 residues. CDR3 sequence reads: CASSLGGLSSYEQYF.

The J gene is TRBJ2-6, the V gene TRBV15; the D call from TCRdb, TRBD1, cannot be confirmed without DNA. In germline, CDR1 is LNHNV, CDR2 YYDKDF (reference sequence). This CDR3 has 18 residues. CDR3 loop: CATSSHQTGLSGANVLTF.

The chain is built from TRBV20-1 and TRBJ2-5. Germline values: CDR1 DFQATT, CDR2 SNEGSKA (reference sequence). This CDR3 has 13 amino acids. The CDR3 region is CSARSRYQETQYF.

The rearrangement links TRBV11-1 to TRBJ2-6; there is no DNA to check the TCRdb D call of TRBD1. From germline, CDR1 is SGHAT and CDR2 FQDESV (reference sequence). CDR3 size: 18 residues. The CDR3: CASSLPGQGISGANVLTF.

V is TRBV6-5 and J is TRBJ1-2; TCRdb lists TRBD1, though no DNA is available to test this call. This CDR3 has 15 residues. Germline V gene data show CDR1 as MNHEY and CDR2 as SVGAGI. The CDR3 region is CASSYSPTGAWGYTF.

J is TRBJ1-2 and V is TRBV30; TCRdb returns TRBD1, unconfirmable since there is no DNA. Germline values: CDR1 GTSNPN, CDR2 SVGIG (reference sequence). The CDR3 extends over 14 amino acids. The CDR3 here is CAWKDRGGAHGYTF.